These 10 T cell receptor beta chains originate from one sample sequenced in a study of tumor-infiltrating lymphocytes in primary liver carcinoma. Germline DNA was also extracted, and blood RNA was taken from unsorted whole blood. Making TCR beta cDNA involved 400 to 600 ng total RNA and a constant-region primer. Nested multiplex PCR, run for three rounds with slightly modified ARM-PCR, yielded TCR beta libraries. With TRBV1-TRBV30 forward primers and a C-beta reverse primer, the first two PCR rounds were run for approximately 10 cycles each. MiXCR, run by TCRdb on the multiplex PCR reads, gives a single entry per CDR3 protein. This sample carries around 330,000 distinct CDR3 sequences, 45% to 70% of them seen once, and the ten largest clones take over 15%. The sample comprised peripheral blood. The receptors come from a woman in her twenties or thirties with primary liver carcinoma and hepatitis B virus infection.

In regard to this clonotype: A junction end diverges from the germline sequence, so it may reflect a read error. This chain's CDR3 is CASSLGGQGSTDMQYF. Written as DNA, the CDR3 is TGTGCCAGCAGCTTGGGGGGGCAGGGGTCCACAGATATGCAGTATTTT. The chain combines TRBV11-2 with TRBJ2-3, with D perhaps TRBD2 (7 bases). The CDR3 spans 16 residues. Per the germline V gene, CDR1 is SGHAT and CDR2 is FQNNGV.

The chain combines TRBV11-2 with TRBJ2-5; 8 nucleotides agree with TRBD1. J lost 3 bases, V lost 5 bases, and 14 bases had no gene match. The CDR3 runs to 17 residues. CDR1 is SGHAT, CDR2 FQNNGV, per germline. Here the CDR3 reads CASSPIGQGVGKETQYF. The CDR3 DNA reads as TGTGCCAGCAGCCCAATTGGACAGGGAGTTGGGAAAGAGACCCAGTACTTC.

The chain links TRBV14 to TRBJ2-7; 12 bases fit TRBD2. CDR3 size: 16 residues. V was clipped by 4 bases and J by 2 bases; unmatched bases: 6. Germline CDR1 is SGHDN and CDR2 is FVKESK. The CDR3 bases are TGTGCCAGCAGCCCTGGACTAGCGGGAACCCCCTACGAGCAGTACTTC. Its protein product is CASSPGLAGTPYEQYF.

CDR3 in amino acids: CSVELLAGVTYEQYF. CDR3 bases: TGCAGCGTTGAACTTCTAGCGGGGGTTACCTACGAGCAGTACTTC. The chain links TRBV29-1 to TRBJ2-7; 10 nucleotides agree with TRBD2. The junction had 6 bases not matched to a gene; V was cut back by 2 bases and J by 2 bases. This CDR3 contains 15 residues. Per the germline V gene, CDR1 is SQVTM and CDR2 is ANQGSEA.

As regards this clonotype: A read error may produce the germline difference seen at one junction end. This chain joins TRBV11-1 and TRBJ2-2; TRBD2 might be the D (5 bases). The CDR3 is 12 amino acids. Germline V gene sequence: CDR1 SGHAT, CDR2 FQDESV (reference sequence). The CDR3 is CANSLRVGELLF. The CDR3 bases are TGTGCCAACAGCTTAAGGGTCGGGGAGCTGTTATTT.

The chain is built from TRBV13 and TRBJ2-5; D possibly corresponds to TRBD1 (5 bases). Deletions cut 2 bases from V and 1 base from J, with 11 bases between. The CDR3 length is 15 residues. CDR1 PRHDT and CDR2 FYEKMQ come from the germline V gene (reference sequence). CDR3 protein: CASSLSYRPQETQYF. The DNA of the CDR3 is TGTGCCAGCAGCTTATCGTACAGGCCCCAAGAGACCCAGTACTTC.

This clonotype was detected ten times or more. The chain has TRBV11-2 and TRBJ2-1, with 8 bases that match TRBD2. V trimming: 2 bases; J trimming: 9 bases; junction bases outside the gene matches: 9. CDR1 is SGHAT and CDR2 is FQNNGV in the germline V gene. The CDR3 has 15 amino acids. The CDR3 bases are TGTGCCAGCAGCTTAAAAGCGGGAGAACTGTTTGAGCAGTTCTTC. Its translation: CASSLKAGELFEQFF.

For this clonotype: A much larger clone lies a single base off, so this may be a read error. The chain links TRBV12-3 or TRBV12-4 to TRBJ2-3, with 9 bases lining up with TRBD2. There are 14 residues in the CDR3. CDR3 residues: CASSQREDMGTQNF. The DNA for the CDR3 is TGTGCCAGCAGCCAGCGGGAGGACATGGGGACGCAGAATTTT.

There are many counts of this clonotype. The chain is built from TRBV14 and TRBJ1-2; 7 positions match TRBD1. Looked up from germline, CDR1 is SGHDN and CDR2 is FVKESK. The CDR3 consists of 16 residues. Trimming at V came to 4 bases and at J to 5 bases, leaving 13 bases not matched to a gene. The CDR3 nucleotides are TGTGCCAGCAGCCGCTATGGACAGGTGCCAGGGTATGGCTACACCTTC. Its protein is CASSRYGQVPGYGYTF. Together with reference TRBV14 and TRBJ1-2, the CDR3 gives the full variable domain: EAGVTQFPSHSVIEKGQTVTLRCDPISGHDNLYWYRRVMGKEIKFLLHFVKESKQDESGMPNNRFLAERTGGTYSTLKVQPAELEDSGVYFCASSRYGQVPGYGYTFGSGTRLTVV.

The CDR3 sequence: CASSQSGLAGETQYF. The CDR3 nucleotides are TGCGCCAGCAGCCAATCGGGACTAGCGGGAGAGACCCAGTACTTC. The V call is TRBV5-1, the J call TRBJ2-5; 12 bases match TRBD2. CDR1 is SGHRS, CDR2 YFSETQ, per germline. V was pared by 4 bases and J by 4 bases, with 5 bases of the junction left unmatched. The CDR3 has 15 residues.